This TCR beta chain appears in the sequencing data of a study of blood T cell repertoires in COVID-19. On the study more broadly: Material from acute and convalescent COVID-19 was sourced from the United States, Italy and Spain. The cDNA or gDNA used as material had been derived from T cells, B-cell-depleted T cells, or PBMCs.

The protocol was immunoSEQ multiplex PCR, while the TCRdb copy is restricted to in-frame clones and leaves out a portion. This sample has some 240,000 clones, with about 81% found just once. Germline CDR1 reads MNHEY; CDR2 reads SVGAGI. The length of the CDR3 is 15 residues. V shed 6 bases and J 0 bases; nucleotides not matched to a gene: 6. The V and J genes are TRBV6-5 and TRBJ2-7; 9 bases fit TRBD2. Sequencing was performed on PBMCs or T cells enriched from blood (not recorded which). The TCR was taken from a man under 40 with acute COVID-19. CDR3 protein: CASRPLAGISYEQYV. As DNA, the CDR3 is TGTGCCAGCAGGCCGCTAGCGGGGATCTCCTACGAGCAGTACGTC.